This TCR beta chain appears in the sequencing data of a study of blood T cell repertoires in COVID-19. Study-wide context: Samples came from the United States, Italy and Spain, spanning acute and convalescent COVID-19. PBMCs, B-cell-depleted T cells, or T cells were the source of the cDNA or gDNA that made up the material.

In the original processing: Scientists estimated how many nucleated cells there were by amplifying reference gene primers. Here immunoSEQ multiplex PCR was the method, and the copy in TCRdb shows in-frame clones only, minus some. From that table come the V and J calls and clone size; the DNA was used to work out D and trimming. This sample has about 180,000 clones, with approximately 86% found just once. The CDR3 extends over 16 amino acids. The germline CDR1 and CDR2 sequences are LGHNA and YSLEER. V lost 3 bases and J 0 bases, leaving 9 bases between the germline ends. This rearrangement joins TRBV4-3 to TRBJ1-6, with TRBD1 as a possible D gene (6 bases). The material sequenced was peripheral blood. This sequence was found in a man aged 50-60 years with active or convalescent COVID-19. CDR3 sequence: CASSQTGLSYNSPLHF. The CDR3 bases are TGCGCCAGCAGCCAGACAGGTCTCTCCTATAATTCACCCCTCCACTTT.